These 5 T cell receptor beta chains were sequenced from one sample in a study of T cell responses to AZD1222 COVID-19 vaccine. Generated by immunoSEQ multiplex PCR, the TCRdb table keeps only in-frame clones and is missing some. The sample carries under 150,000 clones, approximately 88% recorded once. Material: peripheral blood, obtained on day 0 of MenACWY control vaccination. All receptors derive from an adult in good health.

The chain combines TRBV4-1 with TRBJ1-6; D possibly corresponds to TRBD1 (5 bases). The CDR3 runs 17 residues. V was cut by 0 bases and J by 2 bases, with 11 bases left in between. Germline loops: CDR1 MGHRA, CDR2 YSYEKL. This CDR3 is CASSQDARAPYNSPLHF. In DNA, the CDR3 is TGCGCCAGCAGCCAAGATGCCAGGGCCCCCTATAATTCACCCCTCCACTTT.

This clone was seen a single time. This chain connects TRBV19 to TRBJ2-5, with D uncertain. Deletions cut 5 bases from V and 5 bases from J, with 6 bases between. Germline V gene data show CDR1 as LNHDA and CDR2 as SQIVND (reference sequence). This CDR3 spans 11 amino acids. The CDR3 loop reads CASSLGETQYF. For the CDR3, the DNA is TGTGCCAGTAGTCTGGGGGAGACCCAGTACTTC.

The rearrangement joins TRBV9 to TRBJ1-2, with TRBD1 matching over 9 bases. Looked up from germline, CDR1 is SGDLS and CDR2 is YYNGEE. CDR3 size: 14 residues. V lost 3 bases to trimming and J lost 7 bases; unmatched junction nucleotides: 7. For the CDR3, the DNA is TGTGCCAGCAGCGCAGAAGACAGGGGGGGTGGCTACACCTTC. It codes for CASSAEDRGGGYTF.

The CDR3 nucleotides read TGTGCCAGCAGCTTAACCGGCTACGAGCAGTACTTC. This gives the protein CASSLTGYEQYF. This chain links TRBV7-9 with TRBJ2-7; D ambiguous. CDR1 and CDR2 from the germline V gene are SEHNR and FQNEAQ (reference sequence). The CDR3 has 12 residues. Trimming removed 2 bases at V and 3 bases at J, with 5 bases between.

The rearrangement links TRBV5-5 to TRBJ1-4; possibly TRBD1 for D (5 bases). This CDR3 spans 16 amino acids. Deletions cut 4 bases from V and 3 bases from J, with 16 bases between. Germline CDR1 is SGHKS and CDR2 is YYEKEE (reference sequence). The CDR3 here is CASSQPMQGPNEKLFF. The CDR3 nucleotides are TGTGCCAGCAGCCAACCGATGCAGGGACCTAATGAAAAACTGTTTTTT.